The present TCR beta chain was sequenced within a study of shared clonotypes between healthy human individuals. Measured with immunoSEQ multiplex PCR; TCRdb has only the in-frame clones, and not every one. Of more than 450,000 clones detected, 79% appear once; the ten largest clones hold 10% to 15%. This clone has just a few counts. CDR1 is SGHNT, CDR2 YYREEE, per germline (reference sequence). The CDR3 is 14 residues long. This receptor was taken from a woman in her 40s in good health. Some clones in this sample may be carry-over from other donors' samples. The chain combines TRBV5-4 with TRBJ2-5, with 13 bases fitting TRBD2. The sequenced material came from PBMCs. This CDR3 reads CALGLAGRQETQYF. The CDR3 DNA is TGTGCTCTGGGACTAGCGGGAAGGCAAGAGACCCAGTACTTC. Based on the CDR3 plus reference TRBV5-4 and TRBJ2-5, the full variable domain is ETGVTQSPTHLIKTRGQQVTLRCSSQSGHNTVSWYQQALGQGPQFIFQYYREEENGRGNFPPRFSGLQFPNYSSELNVNALELDDSALYLCALGLAGRQETQYFGPGTRLLVL.